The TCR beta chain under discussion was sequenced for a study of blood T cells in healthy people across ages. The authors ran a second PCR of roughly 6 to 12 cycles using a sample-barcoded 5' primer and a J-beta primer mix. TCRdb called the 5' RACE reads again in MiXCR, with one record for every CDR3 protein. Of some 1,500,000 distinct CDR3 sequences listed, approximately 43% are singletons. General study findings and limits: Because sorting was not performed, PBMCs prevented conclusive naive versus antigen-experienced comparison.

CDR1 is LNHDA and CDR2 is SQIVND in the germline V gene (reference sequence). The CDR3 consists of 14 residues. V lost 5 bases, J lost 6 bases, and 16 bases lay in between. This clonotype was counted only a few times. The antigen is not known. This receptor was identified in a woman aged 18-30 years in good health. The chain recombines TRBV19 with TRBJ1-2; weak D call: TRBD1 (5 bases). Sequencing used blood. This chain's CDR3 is CASSLRGAYNGYTF. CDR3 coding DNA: TGTGCCAGTAGTCTCCGCGGGGCTTATAATGGCTACACCTTC. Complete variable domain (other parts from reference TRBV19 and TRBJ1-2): DGGITQSPKYLFRKEGQNVTLSCEQNLNHDAMYWYRQDPGQGLRLIYYSQIVNDFQKGDIAEGYSVSREKKESFPLTVTSAQKNPTAFYLCASSLRGAYNGYTFGSGTRLTVV.